This TCR beta chain was recovered during a study of cytotoxic CD8 clonotypes in ibrutinib-treated CLL. Sequencing was performed with immunoSEQ multiplex PCR; in TCRdb, only in-frame clones are kept and a portion is missing. The table has tens of thousands of clones, roughly 65% seen once; the top ten hold 25% to 30%. Germline V gene data show CDR1 as MNHEY and CDR2 as SMNVEV (reference sequence). The CDR3 is 14 amino acids. The trim removed 8 bases at V and 5 bases at J, leaving 9 bases unmatched. This rearrangement joins TRBV27 to TRBJ1-2; 9 positions agree with TRBD1. The sequencing here drew on PBMCs, taken after 24 months of ibrutinib treatment. This receptor was identified in a human donor with chronic lymphocytic leukemia. The CDR3 DNA follows: TGTGCCAGCCCAAAAATCGGACAGGGGTATGGCTACACCTTC. Its translation: CASPKIGQGYGYTF.